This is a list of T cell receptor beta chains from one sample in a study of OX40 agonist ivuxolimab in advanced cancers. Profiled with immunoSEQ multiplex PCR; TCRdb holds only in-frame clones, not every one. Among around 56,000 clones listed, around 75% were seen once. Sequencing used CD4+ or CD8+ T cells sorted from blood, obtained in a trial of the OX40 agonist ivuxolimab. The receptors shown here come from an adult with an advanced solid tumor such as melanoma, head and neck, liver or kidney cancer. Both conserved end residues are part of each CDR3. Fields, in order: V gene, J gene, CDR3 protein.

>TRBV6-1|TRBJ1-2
CASSEGFRGLNGYTF
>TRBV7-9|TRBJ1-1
CASSSQVRGTEAFF
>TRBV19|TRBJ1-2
CASSIETGASDGYTF
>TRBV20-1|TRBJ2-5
CSASGETQYF
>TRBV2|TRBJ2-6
CASSMEGVSGANVLTF
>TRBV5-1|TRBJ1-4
CASSFFETPRGLEKLFF
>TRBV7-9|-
CASSLDQGTHEQYF
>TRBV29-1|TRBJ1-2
CSVGYRGALDGYTF
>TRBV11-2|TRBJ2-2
CASSLVQANTGELFF
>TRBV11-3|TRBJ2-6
CASSFGTAGANVLTF
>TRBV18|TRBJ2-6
CASSPQGSSGANVLTF
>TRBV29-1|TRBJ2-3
CSVDEVSGTTQYF
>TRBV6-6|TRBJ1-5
CASRPDYSRGNQPQHF
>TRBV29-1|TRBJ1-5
CSVQGGNQPQHF
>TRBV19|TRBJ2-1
CASTRGTYNEQFF
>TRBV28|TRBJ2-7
CASSQPDYRAYEQYF
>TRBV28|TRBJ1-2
CASRARDRVIGGYTF
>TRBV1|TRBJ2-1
CTSSHHTNNPGPNVNEQFF
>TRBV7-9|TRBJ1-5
CASSPTGGAGNQPQHF
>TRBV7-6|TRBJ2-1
CASSLERTSGGAVFNEQFF
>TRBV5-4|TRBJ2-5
CASSLAGGGGETQYF
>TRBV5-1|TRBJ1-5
CASSLEGSEGQPQHF
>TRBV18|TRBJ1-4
CASSLRQGGEKLFF
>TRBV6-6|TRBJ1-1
CASSYSPSWDTEAFF
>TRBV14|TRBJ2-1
CASSQIGSGRHEQFF
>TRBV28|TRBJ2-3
CASSRLEGDRDTQYF
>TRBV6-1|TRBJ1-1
CASSARGTEAFF